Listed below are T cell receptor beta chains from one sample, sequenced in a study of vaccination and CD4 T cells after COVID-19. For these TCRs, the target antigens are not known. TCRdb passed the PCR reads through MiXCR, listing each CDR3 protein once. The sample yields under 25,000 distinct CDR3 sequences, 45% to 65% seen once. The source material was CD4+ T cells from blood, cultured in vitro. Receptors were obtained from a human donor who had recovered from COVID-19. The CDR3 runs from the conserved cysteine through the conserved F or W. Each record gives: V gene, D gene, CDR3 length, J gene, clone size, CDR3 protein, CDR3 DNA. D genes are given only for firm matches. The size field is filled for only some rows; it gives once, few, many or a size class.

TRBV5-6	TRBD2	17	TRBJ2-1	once	CASSLRPTGRAYNEQFF	TGTGCCAGCAGCTTGCGTCCCACCGGGAGGGCCTACAATGAGCAGTTCTTC
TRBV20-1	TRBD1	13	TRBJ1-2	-	CSAAPGQGLGYTF	TGCAGTGCCGCCCCGGGACAGGGTTTAGGCTACACCTTC
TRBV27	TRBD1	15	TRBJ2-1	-	CASSSYRGRRNEQFF	TGTGCCAGCAGTTCCTACAGGGGGCGTAGAAATGAGCAGTTCTTC
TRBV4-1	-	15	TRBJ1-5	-	CASSQAWPRDQPQHF	TGCGCCAGCAGCCAAGCCTGGCCGAGGGATCAGCCCCAGCATTTT
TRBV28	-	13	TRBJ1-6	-	CASSTVSNSPLHF	TGTGCCAGCAGCACGGTGAGCAATTCACCCCTCCACTTT
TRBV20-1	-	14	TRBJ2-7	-	CSASSGRGTYEQYF	TGCTCCGCTTCCTCGGGGCGTGGAACCTACGAGCAGTACTTC
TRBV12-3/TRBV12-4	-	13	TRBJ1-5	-	CASTRAVGQPQHF	TGTGCCAGCACCAGAGCTGTAGGGCAGCCCCAGCATTTT
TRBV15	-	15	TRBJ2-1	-	CATSRAFGPANEQFF	TGTGCCACCAGCAGAGCTTTTGGACCTGCCAATGAGCAGTTCTTC
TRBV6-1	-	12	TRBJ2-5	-	CAHYGDQETQYF	TGTGCCCACTACGGGGACCAAGAGACCCAGTACTTC
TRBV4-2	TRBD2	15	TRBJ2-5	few	CASSQVTSGRGTQYF	TGTGCCAGCAGCCAAGTGACTAGCGGGAGGGGAACCCAGTACTTC
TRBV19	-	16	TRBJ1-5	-	CASSRPSSGGYRPQHF	TGTGCCAGTAGCCGTCCTTCCTCGGGGGGTTATCGGCCCCAGCATTTT
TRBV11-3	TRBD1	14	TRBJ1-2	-	CASSLGDRDDGYTF	TGTGCCAGCAGCTTAGGGGACAGGGACGATGGCTACACCTTC
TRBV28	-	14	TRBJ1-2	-	CASSLFTAGYGYTF	TGTGCCAGCAGTTTATTTACGGCTGGCTATGGCTACACCTTC
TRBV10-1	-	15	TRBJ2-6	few	CASTLPEPGANVLTF	TGCGCCAGCACCCTCCCGGAGCCTGGGGCCAACGTCCTGACTTTC
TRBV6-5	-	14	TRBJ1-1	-	CASSYSGGSTEAFF	TGTGCCAGCAGTTACTCCGGTGGGAGCACTGAAGCTTTCTTT
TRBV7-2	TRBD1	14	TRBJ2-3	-	CASSEDRGPDTQYF	TGTGCCAGCAGCGAAGACAGGGGTCCAGATACGCAGTATTTT
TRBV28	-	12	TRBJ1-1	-	CASKYTGSEAFF	TGTGCCAGCAAATACACAGGCTCTGAAGCTTTCTTT
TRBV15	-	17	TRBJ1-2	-	CATSRDIRESTFYGYTF	TGTGCCACCAGCAGAGATATAAGGGAATCGACTTTCTATGGCTACACCTTC
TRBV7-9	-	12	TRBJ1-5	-	CASGGSNQPQHF	TGTGCCAGCGGGGGTAGCAATCAGCCCCAGCATTTT
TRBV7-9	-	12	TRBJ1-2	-	CASRIRRDGYTF	TGTGCCAGCAGGATCCGGAGAGATGGCTACACCTTC
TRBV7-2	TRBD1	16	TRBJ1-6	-	CASSPQPGQGYSPLHF	TGTGCCAGCAGCCCGCAGCCCGGACAGGGGTATTCACCCCTCCACTTT
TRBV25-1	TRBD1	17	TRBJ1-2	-	CASSEGGQGSHLYGYTF	TGTGCCAGCAGTGAAGGGGGACAGGGGTCACACCTCTATGGCTACACCTTC
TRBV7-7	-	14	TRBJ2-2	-	CASSPDEITGELFF	TGTGCTAGCAGCCCCGACGAGATCACCGGGGAGCTGTTTTTT
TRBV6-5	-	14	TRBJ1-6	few	CASSYAGGTSPLHF	TGTGCCAGCAGTTACGCAGGAGGGACTTCACCCCTCCACTTT